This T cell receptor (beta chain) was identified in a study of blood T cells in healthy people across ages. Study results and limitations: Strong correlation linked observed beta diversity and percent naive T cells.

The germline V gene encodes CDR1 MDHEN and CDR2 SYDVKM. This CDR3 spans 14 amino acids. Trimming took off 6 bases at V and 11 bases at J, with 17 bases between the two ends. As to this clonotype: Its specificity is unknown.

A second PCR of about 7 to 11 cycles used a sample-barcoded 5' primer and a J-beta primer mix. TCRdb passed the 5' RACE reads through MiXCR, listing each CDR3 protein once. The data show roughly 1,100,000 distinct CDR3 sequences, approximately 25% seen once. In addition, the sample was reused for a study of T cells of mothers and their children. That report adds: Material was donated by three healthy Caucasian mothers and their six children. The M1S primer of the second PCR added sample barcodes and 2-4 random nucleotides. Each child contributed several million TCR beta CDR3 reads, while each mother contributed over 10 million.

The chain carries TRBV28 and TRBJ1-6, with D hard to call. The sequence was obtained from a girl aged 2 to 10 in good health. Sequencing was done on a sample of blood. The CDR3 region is CASRMIPVYAPLHF. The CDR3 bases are TGTGCCAGCAGAATGATACCGGTTTATGCACCCCTCCACTTT.